Each of the 32 T cell receptor beta chains below was sequenced from the same sample in a study of CD8+ T cells in alopecia areata. Extraction of RNA preceded its reverse transcription into cDNA, which served as the sequencing template. Sequenced by immunoSEQ multiplex PCR; TCRdb stores in-frame clones only, minus some. This sample has 200,000 to 250,000 clones; roughly two fifths occur once, and the top ten carry 2.6%. Documented treatment: oral pan-JAK inhibitor, 5-10 mg twice daily. The specimen comprised CD4+ T cells sorted from blood, sampled at approximately week 37, from a patient treated with tofacitinib. All receptors come from a human donor with alopecia areata.

The V call is TRBV29-1, the J call TRBJ2-1; 10 bases map to TRBD2. J gave up 0 bases and V 5 bases, and 10 bases lay outside the gene matches. Germline values: CDR1 SQVTM, CDR2 ANQGSEA. CDR3 length: 17 residues. The CDR3 loop is CSVSRSGGDRSYNEQFF. The CDR3 DNA is TGCAGCGTTTCGAGGAGCGGGGGGGATCGCTCCTACAATGAGCAGTTCTTC.

The chain recombines TRBV7-2 with TRBJ1-2, with no clear D. V dropped 7 bases and J dropped 0 bases, with 9 bases sitting between them. Germline V gene lookup returns CDR1 SGHTA and CDR2 FQGNSA. The CDR3 is 13 residues long. The CDR3 sequence: CASTPPANYGYTF. CDR3 coding DNA: TGTGCCAGCACCCCTCCGGCTAACTATGGCTACACCTTC.

In its sample, this clone was seen a few times. The chain employs TRBV11-2 and TRBJ2-5; D is unresolved. This CDR3 is built from 11 residues. Germline lookup yields CDR1 SGHAT and CDR2 FQNNGV. Trimming took off 5 bases at V and 6 bases at J, with 7 bases between the two ends. CDR3 nucleotide sequence: TGTGCCAGCAGCCTAGGCCAGACCCAGTACTTC. This codes for CASSLGQTQYF.

J is TRBJ2-7 and V is TRBV18; maybe TRBD1 (5 bases). With 6 bases removed from V and 0 bases from J, the gap between germline ends came to 12 bases. Per germline, CDR1 KGHSH and CDR2 LQKENI. The CDR3 runs 14 residues. CDR3 DNA: TGTGCCAGCTCTCCCGGCAGGGACTCCTACGAGCAGTACTTC. Translation gives CASSPGRDSYEQYF. Full variable domain (rest looked up from reference TRBV18 and TRBJ2-7): NAGVMQNPRHLVRRRGQEARLRCSPMKGHSHVYWYRQLPEEGLKFMVYLQKENIIDESGMPKERFSAEFPKEGPSILRIQQVVRGDSAAYFCASSPGRDSYEQYFGPGTRLTVT.

This clone was observed a handful of times. V gene TRBV29-1 combines with J gene TRBJ1-2, with D unclear. Germline V gene data show CDR1 as SQVTM and CDR2 as ANQGSEA. This CDR3 comprises 15 residues. V was cut by 0 bases and J by 0 bases, with 11 bases left in between. The CDR3 here is CSVEDLPQPNYGYTF. CDR3 DNA: TGCAGCGTTGAAGATCTCCCACAGCCTAACTATGGCTACACCTTC.

The V call is TRBV7-8, the J call TRBJ1-5, with 8 bases matching TRBD1. V trimming: 8 bases; J trimming: 3 bases; junction bases outside the gene matches: 12. This CDR3 has 16 residues. Germline values: CDR1 SGHVS, CDR2 FQNEAQ. The CDR3 here is CASAIRTGRPNQPQHF. The CDR3 bases are TGTGCCAGCGCAATTCGGACAGGGAGGCCCAATCAGCCCCAGCATTTT.

The V gene is TRBV19, the J gene TRBJ1-2; no definite D call. Germline V CDR1 and CDR2: LNHDA, SQIVND (reference sequence). The V and J ends lost 2 bases and 4 bases respectively, with 11 bases between them. The CDR3 runs to 14 residues. DNA for the CDR3: TGTGCCAGTAGTATAATTGGAACAGCCTATGGCTACACCTTC. Protein: CASSIIGTAYGYTF.

V and J are TRBV15 and TRBJ1-2; no clear D. From germline, CDR1 is LNHNV and CDR2 YYDKDF (reference sequence). The CDR3 runs to 15 residues. Trimming pared 0 bases from V and 3 bases from J, leaving 11 bases between. The CDR3 DNA is TGTGCCACCAGCAGAGATCTCCTCGATTACTATGGCTACACCTTC. This codes for CATSRDLLDYYGYTF.

This clone was counted only a few times. The rearrangement links TRBV2 to TRBJ1-2; D unresolved. This CDR3 is 15 amino acids long. Looked up from germline, CDR1 is SNHLY and CDR2 is FYNNEI. With 6 bases removed from V and 2 bases from J, the gap between germline ends came to 16 bases. The DNA of the CDR3 is TGTGCCAGCAGCGAATATTCGGGGAGAAACTATGGCTACACCTTC. Translation: CASSEYSGRNYGYTF.

This clone has more than one count but fewer than ten. Its ends do not fully match the called genes, so a read error is possible. CDR3 sequence reads: CASRGGTPKVLTF. The CDR3 DNA sequence: TGTGCCAGCAGGGGCGGGACACCCAAAGTCCTGACTTTC. The chain employs TRBV6-5 and TRBJ2-6; D may correspond to TRBD1 or TRBD2 (6 bases each). Germline lookup yields CDR1 MNHEY and CDR2 SVGAGI. This CDR3 comprises 13 residues.

The chain joins TRBV5-6 to TRBJ2-7; 8 nucleotides match TRBD1. The CDR3 length is 15 residues. The V segment lost 4 bases and the J segment 0 bases; nucleotides outside the gene matches: 6. Per the germline V gene, CDR1 is SGHDT and CDR2 is YYEEEE. The CDR3 loop is CASSRDRRSSYEQYF. The CDR3 DNA follows: TGTGCCAGCAGCCGGGACAGGCGAAGCTCCTACGAGCAGTACTTC.

This clone came up a few times. The chain has TRBV30 and TRBJ1-5, with 10 bases lining up with TRBD1. CDR3 length: 14 amino acids. The V gene's germline CDR1 is GTSNPN and CDR2 SVGIG (reference sequence). Germline trimming cut 0 bases from V and 6 bases from J; bases unmatched to any gene: 2. The CDR3 sequence is CAWSVDRGLQPQHF. The DNA of the CDR3 is TGTGCCTGGAGTGTAGACAGGGGGCTTCAGCCCCAGCATTTT.

The chain is built from TRBV11-2 and TRBJ2-7; 11 bases are shared with TRBD2. The CDR3 has 14 amino acids. Germline assignment: CDR1 SGHAT and CDR2 FQNNGV. J lost 5 bases, V lost 3 bases, and 3 bases had no gene match. The CDR3 region has the DNA TGTGCCAGCAGCTTGACTAGCGGGATGCACGAGCAGTACTTC. Amino acids: CASSLTSGMHEQYF.

Points on this clone: The junction and the germline gene differ at one end; a read error may be behind it. The rearrangement joins TRBV7-2 to TRBJ1-1, with a tentative D call TRBD1 (5 bases). The length of the CDR3 is 17 residues. Germline V lookup: CDR1 SGHTA, CDR2 FQGNSA. The chain's CDR3 is CASSLGTYTGTNTVAFF. In DNA form, the CDR3 reads TGTGCCAGCAGTTTAGGGACCTACACGGGGACCAATACTGTAGCTTTCTTT.

The chain uses TRBV12-5 and TRBJ1-2, with TRBD1 matching 10 bases. V lost 6 bases to trimming and J lost 7 bases; unmatched junction nucleotides: 8. Germline lookup yields CDR1 LGHNT and CDR2 FRNRAP. The CDR3 is 14 amino acids. CDR3: CASGITDRGAGYTF. Written as DNA, the CDR3 is TGTGCTAGTGGCATCACGGACAGGGGGGCTGGCTACACCTTC.

The chain is built from TRBV28 and TRBJ2-1; TRBD2 agrees at 13 bases. The CDR3 has 16 residues. V dropped 6 bases and J dropped 13; count of bases not matched to a gene: 15. Germline V gives CDR1 MDHEN, CDR2 SYDVKM. The CDR3: CASRPAGTSGNSPQFF. CDR3 DNA sequence: TGTGCCAGCAGGCCGGCCGGGACTAGCGGGAACTCCCCCCAGTTCTTC.

This clone was observed a handful of times. The CDR3 coding sequence is TGCGCCAGCAGCCAGGCGACTAGCGGGAGGACCTACGAGCAGTACTTC. As protein: CASSQATSGRTYEQYF. The chain links TRBV4-1 to TRBJ2-7; TRBD2 matches 13 bases. Germline CDR1 and CDR2: MGHRA and YSYEKL. The trim removed 3 bases at V and 2 bases at J, leaving 4 bases unmatched. This CDR3 spans 16 amino acids.

This chain joins TRBV7-2 and TRBJ2-7; D is undetermined. The CDR3 spans 14 residues. V was cut by 5 bases and J by 0 bases, with 11 bases left in between. Germline CDR1 and CDR2: SGHTA and FQGNSA. DNA for the CDR3: TGTGCCAGCAGCCAGAATTTCGCCTCCTACGAGCAGTACTTC. Amino acid sequence: CASSQNFASYEQYF.

This clone appeared a few times. This chain uses TRBV7-3 with TRBJ1-2; 9 positions agree with TRBD1. V gave up 5 bases and J gave up 8 bases; unmatched junction bases: 12. The germline V gene encodes CDR1 SGHTA and CDR2 FQGTGA. The CDR3 runs to 15 residues. CDR3 region: CASSTDRGPVVGYTF. CDR3 DNA sequence: TGTGCCAGCAGCACGGACAGGGGCCCGGTCGTCGGCTACACCTTC.

The chain couples TRBV29-1 to TRBJ2-2; D possibly corresponds to TRBD1 (6 bases). V lost 4 bases and J lost 6, with 12 bases in between. CDR1 is SQVTM and CDR2 is ANQGSEA in the germline V gene. CDR3 length equals 13 residues. In nucleotides, the CDR3 is TGCAGCGTTGTGGCAGGGGCCCCCGGGGAGCTGTTTTTT. Translated: CSVVAGAPGELFF.

The chain links TRBV19 to TRBJ1-1; 9 nucleotides match TRBD1. Germline V gene data show CDR1 as LNHDA and CDR2 as SQIVND (reference sequence). This CDR3 is 15 amino acids long. With 3 bases clipped from V and 4 bases from J, the junction kept 6 bases outside the gene matches. The CDR3 region is CASSIPGQGITEAFF. CDR3 nucleotide sequence: TGTGCCAGTAGTATCCCGGGACAGGGTATCACTGAAGCTTTCTTT.

This chain connects TRBV30 to TRBJ1-1; the D is unclear. This CDR3 contains 14 residues. Germline CDR1 is GTSNPN and CDR2 is SVGIG (reference sequence). Trimming left V 0 bases short and J 6 bases short, with 14 bases between. The CDR3 region is CAWSVRRAPAEAFF. In DNA form, the CDR3 reads TGTGCCTGGAGTGTACGGAGAGCACCCGCTGAAGCTTTCTTT.

This chain connects TRBV20-1 to TRBJ1-5, with a weak D call TRBD1 (5 bases). Germline V lookup: CDR1 DFQATT, CDR2 SNEGSKA (reference sequence). The CDR3 loop spans 11 amino acids. Deletions cut 6 bases from V and 7 bases from J, with 10 bases between. The CDR3 reads CSATDRQPQHF. The CDR3 DNA sequence: TGCAGTGCGACAGACAGACAGCCCCAGCATTTT.

The chain has TRBV25-1 and TRBJ2-7; 7 nucleotides line up with TRBD2. V lost 4 bases and J lost 2; bases outside the gene matches: 5. The CDR3 sequence is 14 residues long. Germline lookup yields CDR1 MGHDK and CDR2 SYGVNS. The CDR3 DNA is TGTGCCAGCAGTGTGGGGGGGAGGGCCTACGAGCAGTACTTC. Protein sequence: CASSVGGRAYEQYF.

The chain joins TRBV30 to TRBJ2-1; 7 nucleotides line up with TRBD2. Trimming cost V 2 bases and J 4 bases; bases outside gene matches: 8. In germline, CDR1 is GTSNPN, CDR2 SVGIG (reference sequence). CDR3 length equals 15 residues. The CDR3 DNA reads as TGTGCCTGGAGTTGGGGAGAGGGAGGGTACAATGAGCAGTTCTTC. Amino acid sequence: CAWSWGEGGYNEQFF.

The chain joins TRBV29-1 to TRBJ1-2; D gene uncertain. Germline CDR1 and CDR2: SQVTM and ANQGSEA. The CDR3 has 14 amino acids. With 4 bases removed from V and 1 base from J, the gap between germline ends came to 13 bases. CDR3 nucleotide sequence: TGCAGCGTTGGAGGGCCCAGAGATAACTATGGCTACACCTTC. Residues: CSVGGPRDNYGYTF.

Concerning this clone itself: Other nucleotide sequences in the sample specify the same CDR3. This chain joins TRBV25-1 and TRBJ2-7; no firm D call. This CDR3 is built from 11 residues. Trimming left V 5 bases short and J 4 bases short, with 6 bases between. Looked up from germline, CDR1 is MGHDK and CDR2 is SYGVNS. This CDR3 is CASSSLYEQYF. The CDR3, as DNA: TGTGCCAGCAGTTCGCTTTACGAGCAGTACTTC.

The sample holds a few counts of this clone. This chain uses TRBV7-9 with TRBJ1-4; TRBD1 matches at 9 bases. The CDR3 extends over 14 amino acids. J gave up 6 bases and V 4 bases, and 3 bases lay outside the gene matches. Germline-derived CDR1 and CDR2 are SEHNR and FQNEAQ (reference sequence). CDR3 amino acids: CASSYTGGDEKLFF. The CDR3, as DNA: TGTGCCAGCAGCTATACAGGGGGCGATGAAAAACTGTTTTTT.

This clone was picked up a small number of times. The rearrangement joins TRBV7-7 to TRBJ2-3; 8 bases agree with TRBD2. Germline trimming cut 3 bases from V and 1 base from J; bases unmatched to any gene: 3. Germline lookup yields CDR1 SSHAT and CDR2 FNYEAQ (reference sequence). This CDR3 contains 15 residues. The CDR3 sequence: CASSFGSGGTDTQYF. The DNA of the CDR3 is TGTGCCAGCAGCTTTGGTAGCGGGGGCACAGATACGCAGTATTTT.

This clone was observed a handful of times. The chain couples TRBV10-3 to TRBJ1-4; 8 bases line up with TRBD1. The germline gives CDR1 ENHRY, CDR2 SYGVKD. The CDR3 loop spans 14 amino acids. The V segment lost 6 bases and the J segment 5 bases; nucleotides outside the gene matches: 5. CDR3 bases: TGTGCCATCAGAGCAGGGGGCAGCAATGAAAAACTGTTTTTT. It codes for CAIRAGGSNEKLFF.

V gene TRBV4-1 combines with J gene TRBJ1-5, with 7 bases fitting TRBD1. The ends lost 0 bases at V and 4 bases at J; junction bases unmatched: 9. This CDR3 region has 17 residues. The germline V gene encodes CDR1 MGHRA and CDR2 YSYEKL. The CDR3 protein is CASSQEVLQGGNQPQHF. In DNA form, the CDR3 reads TGCGCCAGCAGCCAAGAGGTTCTCCAGGGGGGGAATCAGCCCCAGCATTTT.

This clone was seen only a few times. The V call is TRBV4-2, the J call TRBJ2-2, with a possible D match to TRBD2 (5 bases). This CDR3 contains 15 residues. The germline V and J ends were trimmed by 0 bases and 5 bases, with 10 bases remaining between them. Germline V CDR1 and CDR2: LGHNA, YNFKEQ. This CDR3 is CASSQDTGWTGELFF. The CDR3 coding sequence is TGTGCCAGCAGCCAAGATACGGGATGGACCGGGGAGCTGTTTTTT.